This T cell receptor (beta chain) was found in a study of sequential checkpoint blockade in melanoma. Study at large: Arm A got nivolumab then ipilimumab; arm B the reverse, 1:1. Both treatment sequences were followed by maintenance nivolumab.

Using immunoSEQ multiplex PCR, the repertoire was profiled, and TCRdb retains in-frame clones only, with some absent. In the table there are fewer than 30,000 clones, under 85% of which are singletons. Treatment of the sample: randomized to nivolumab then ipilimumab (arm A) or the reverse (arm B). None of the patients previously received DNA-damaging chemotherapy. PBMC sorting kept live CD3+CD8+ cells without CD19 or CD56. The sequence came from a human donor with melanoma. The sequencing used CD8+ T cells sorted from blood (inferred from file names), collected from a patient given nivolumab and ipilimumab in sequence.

The CDR3 DNA follows: TGTGCCAGCAGTGGCCGGGAAACCGGGGAGCTGTTTTTT. This encodes CASSGRETGELFF. V and J are TRBV6-1 and TRBJ2-2, with D maybe TRBD2 (5 bases). Deletions cut 4 bases from V and 5 bases from J, with 8 bases between. The V gene's germline CDR1 is MNHNS and CDR2 SASEGT. The CDR3 is 13 residues long.